Below are 18 T cell receptor beta chains sequenced from a single sample in a study of OX40 agonist ivuxolimab in advanced cancers. The repertoire was sequenced with immunoSEQ multiplex PCR; TCRdb's copy has only in-frame clones and lacks some. The sample consists of about 19,000 clones, 60% to 80% of them appearing once. The sequencing used CD4+ or CD8+ T cells sorted from blood, collected in a trial of the OX40 agonist ivuxolimab. These TCRs come from an adult with an advanced solid tumor such as melanoma, head and neck, liver or kidney cancer.

The V gene is TRBV27, the J gene TRBJ2-3; D is unresolved. This CDR3 contains 16 residues. The germline V gene encodes CDR1 MNHEY and CDR2 SMNVEV (reference sequence). Trimming took 0 bases from V and 0 from J, leaving 10 bases between them. CDR3 sequence: CASSLSVDWSTDTQYF. In DNA, the CDR3 is TGTGCCAGCAGTTTATCGGTCGATTGGAGCACAGATACGCAGTATTTT.

This rearrangement joins TRBV28 to TRBJ2-1; 13 bases line up with TRBD2. The CDR3 totals 15 residues. Germline trimming cut 8 bases from V and 4 bases from J; bases unmatched to any gene: 5. Germline V CDR1 and CDR2: MDHEN, SYDVKM. CDR3 bases: TGTGCCAGCGAGCCGGGACTAGCGGGATACAATGAGCAGTTCTTC. This translates into CASEPGLAGYNEQFF.

The chain combines TRBV5-8 with TRBJ2-1; TRBD1 aligns across 9 bases. With V trimmed by 4 bases and J by 6 bases, 5 bases remained unmatched. CDR1 is SGHTS and CDR2 is YDEGEE in the germline V gene. This CDR3 region has 14 residues. CDR3 DNA: TGTGCCAGCAGCCCCGGGACAGGGCTCAATGAGCAGTTCTTC. It codes for CASSPGTGLNEQFF.

The V and J genes are TRBV28 and TRBJ2-7; D remains ambiguous. With 3 bases removed from V and 2 bases from J, the gap between germline ends came to 5 bases. CDR1 is MDHEN and CDR2 is SYDVKM in the germline V gene. The CDR3 extends over 12 amino acids. CDR3 bases: TGTGCCAGCAGTTTCCTGACCTACGAGCAGTACTTC. This gives the protein CASSFLTYEQYF.

This clone has only a few counts. V is TRBV14 and J is TRBJ1-2; D is ambiguous. The V end lost 4 bases, the J end lost 3 bases, and 12 bases lay between the germline ends. Germline-derived CDR1 and CDR2 are SGHDN and FVKESK. This CDR3 is built from 14 residues. CDR3 loop: CASSLMDSDYGYTF. The CDR3, as DNA: TGTGCCAGCAGCCTGATGGATTCGGACTATGGCTACACCTTC.

The chain joins TRBV19 to TRBJ2-2; unclear D gene. V gave up 5 bases and J gave up 1 base, with 5 bases separating them. The CDR3 spans 13 residues. Per germline, CDR1 LNHDA and CDR2 SQIVND (reference sequence). The CDR3: CASSWGNTGELFF. CDR3 nucleotides: TGTGCCAGTAGTTGGGGGAACACCGGGGAGCTGTTTTTT. Using reference TRBV19 and TRBJ2-2 for the parts outside the CDR3, the full variable domain is DGGITQSPKYLFRKEGQNVTLSCEQNLNHDAMYWYRQDPGQGLRLIYYSQIVNDFQKGDIAEGYSVSREKKESFPLTVTSAQKNPTAFYLCASSWGNTGELFFGEGSRLTVL.

This clone was seen just once. DNA for the CDR3: TGTGCCAGCAGTTTAGGGAAACTCAGGGGGCTGCGAGAGACCCAGTACTTC. Translation gives CASSLGKLRGLRETQYF. V usage is TRBV28 and J usage is TRBJ2-5, with 8 bases lining up with TRBD1. The trim removed 2 bases at V and 4 bases at J, leaving 12 bases unmatched. Germline V gene sequence: CDR1 MDHEN, CDR2 SYDVKM. There are 17 residues in the CDR3.

This clone rates as medium-sized. The rearrangement uses TRBV28 and TRBJ1-1; 11 nucleotides match TRBD1. The germline V gene has CDR1 MDHEN and CDR2 SYDVKM. The CDR3 extends over 17 amino acids. V gave up 6 bases and J gave up 0 bases; unmatched junction bases: 9. The CDR3 nucleotides read TGTGCCAGCAGGCATACGGACAGGGGGCTCATGAACACTGAAGCTTTCTTT. This translates into CASRHTDRGLMNTEAFF.

The chain links TRBV28 to TRBJ1-2, with 7 bases aligning to TRBD1. Germline assignment: CDR1 MDHEN and CDR2 SYDVKM. The CDR3 runs to 15 residues. The J segment lost 0 bases and the V segment lost 6 bases, leaving 7 bases of the junction unmatched. The chain's CDR3 is CASRAQGTSNYGYTF. The CDR3 DNA sequence: TGTGCCAGCAGGGCACAGGGGACCTCTAACTATGGCTACACCTTC.

The rearrangement links TRBV27 to TRBJ2-6; 8 positions agree with TRBD1. CDR3 size: 18 residues. V gave up 4 bases and J gave up 0 bases; unmatched junction bases: 8. Germline CDR1 reads MNHEY; CDR2 reads SMNVEV (reference sequence). CDR3 nucleotide sequence: TGTGCCAGCAGTTCTGAACAGGGGGTTAGCTCTGGGGCCAACGTCCTGACTTTC. The encoded protein is CASSSEQGVSSGANVLTF.

The V gene is TRBV7-2, the J gene TRBJ2-7; 7 bases agree with TRBD2. The CDR3 totals 17 residues. Germline-derived CDR1 and CDR2 are SGHTA and FQGNSA. V shed 1 base, J shed 4 bases, and the junction held 13 bases outside the gene matches. The CDR3 DNA follows: TGTGCCAGCAGCTTAGGATGGGCGGGAGAAGGCCCTTACGAGCAGTACTTC. It translates to CASSLGWAGEGPYEQYF.

The chain has TRBV4-1 and TRBJ1-2; D gene ambiguous. Germline V gene data show CDR1 as MGHRA and CDR2 as YSYEKL. V gave up 1 base and J gave up 3 bases, with 6 bases separating them. The CDR3 consists of 13 residues. CDR3 DNA sequence: TGCGCCAGCAGCCAAGGAGGAGACTATGGCTACACCTTC. Its translation: CASSQGGDYGYTF.

The chain is built from TRBV7-8 and TRBJ2-7, with D uncertain. Germline V gene sequence: CDR1 SGHVS, CDR2 FQNEAQ. Trimming stripped 5 bases from V and 0 bases from J, with 8 bases between. The CDR3 loop spans 13 amino acids. CDR3 residues: CASSPEYSYEQYF. For the CDR3, the DNA is TGTGCCAGCAGCCCTGAGTACTCCTACGAGCAGTACTTC.

The chain has TRBV6-1 and TRBJ2-7; 9 nucleotides agree with TRBD1. Germline V lookup: CDR1 MNHNS, CDR2 SASEGT. This CDR3 comprises 15 residues. V dropped 3 bases and J dropped 3; count of bases not matched to a gene: 6. The CDR3 DNA reads as TGTGCCAGCAGTGATGGCGGGGACAGGGTCTACGAGCAGTACTTC. As protein: CASSDGGDRVYEQYF.

The chain has TRBV5-4 and TRBJ2-1, with TRBD2 as a possible D gene (5 bases). V shed 4 bases and J shed 3 bases, with 14 bases lying between them. Germline assignment: CDR1 SGHNT and CDR2 YYREEE (reference sequence). This CDR3 is 15 amino acids long. The CDR3 here is CASSPDSRGYNEQFF. CDR3 DNA sequence: TGTGCCAGCAGCCCGGACTCGAGAGGCTACAATGAGCAGTTCTTC.

The chain links TRBV28 to TRBJ1-3; the D is unclear. Germline CDR1 and CDR2: MDHEN and SYDVKM. The CDR3 consists of 14 residues. Trimming took 2 bases from V and 2 from J, leaving 7 bases between them. The CDR3 DNA reads as TGTGCCAGCAGTTTAATGGGTGCTGGAAACACCATATATTTT. Translating it yields CASSLMGAGNTIYF.

The chain carries TRBV27 and TRBJ2-1; a weak D match, TRBD1 (5 bases). V was clipped by 1 base and J by 2 bases, with 12 bases between them. The CDR3 has 16 amino acids. Germline CDR1 and CDR2: MNHEY and SMNVEV (reference sequence). The DNA of the CDR3 is TGTGCCAGCAGTTTATTGGGAAAGGGGCCCTACAATGAGCAGTTCTTC. Residues: CASSLLGKGPYNEQFF.

The rearrangement uses TRBV5-8 and TRBJ2-4, with D uncertain. The V gene's germline CDR1 is SGHTS and CDR2 YDEGEE. The CDR3 length is 13 residues. The V end lost 1 base, the J end lost 3 bases, and 5 bases lay between the germline ends. CDR3 in DNA: TGTGCCAGCAGCTTGACCGGCAAAAACATTCAGTACTTC. Protein: CASSLTGKNIQYF.